This TCR beta chain emerged from a study of beta chain features in type 1 diabetes. Study context: Healthy donors and patients showed comparable age, gender and cell yields. Sorted cells from all samples, numbering 95 million to 140 million, were examined. Whole-study results and caveats: Shortening of TCRB CDR3s, moderate but significant, appeared in all four CD4+ subsets of Type 1 diabetes patients.

This CDR3 is 13 amino acids long. CDR1 GTSNPN and CDR2 SVGIG come from the germline V gene (reference sequence). Trimming took off 5 bases at V and 1 base at J, with 11 bases between the two ends. Of the isolated RNA, all was reverse transcribed, and so the sequenced material was expressed TCRB transcripts. Sequencing used immunoSEQ multiplex PCR; TCRdb keeps in-frame clones, though not all of them. The table includes roughly 280,000 clones, roughly a quarter detected once. Comment on this clone: Its antigen is undetermined.

Researchers reported sorting CD4+ naive, central memory, regulatory and stem cell-like memory cells via CD45RO/CCR7/CD25/CD127/CD95/CD27. The receptor comes from a woman in her twenties or thirties with type 1 diabetes. Sequenced material: naive CD4+ T cells from blood. V gene TRBV30 combines with J gene TRBJ1-1, with no clear D. CDR3 residues: CAWEAKTNTEAFF. In DNA form, the CDR3 reads TGTGCCTGGGAGGCCAAGACGAACACTGAAGCTTTCTTT.